The entry below gives a single TCR beta chain sequence along with its context. The data were obtained in a study of T cell changes during pregnancy in multiple sclerosis. The protocol was immunoSEQ multiplex PCR, while the TCRdb copy is restricted to in-frame clones and leaves out a portion. The sample holds tens of thousands of clones, 93% seen once. The starting material was CD8+ T cells from peripheral blood mononuclear cells, obtained in the third trimester of pregnancy. The sequence came from a female donor with multiple sclerosis, enrolled in a pregnancy study.

CDR3 protein: CASSPQDYNEQFF. CDR3 in DNA: TGTGCCAGCAGTCCACAGGACTACAATGAGCAGTTCTTC. J is TRBJ2-1 and V is TRBV2, with D possibly being TRBD1 (5 bases). V was trimmed by 5 bases and J by 3 bases, leaving 8 bases between them. Germline values: CDR1 SNHLY, CDR2 FYNNEI. The CDR3 runs to 13 residues.